The 26 T cell receptor beta chains below come from one sample, sequenced in a study of blood T cell repertoires in COVID-19. Using immunoSEQ multiplex PCR, the repertoire was profiled, and TCRdb retains in-frame clones only, with some absent. Among about 160,000 clones listed, 75% to 85% were seen once. The specimen sequenced was PBMCs or T cells enriched from blood (not recorded which). These receptors all come from a man aged 35-49 years who had recovered from COVID-19.

The chain has TRBV10-3 and TRBJ1-2; maybe TRBD1 (5 bases). The V end was cut by 4 bases, the J end by 0 bases, with 12 bases between. The CDR3 spans 15 residues. Germline V lookup: CDR1 ENHRY, CDR2 SYGVKD. The CDR3 coding sequence is TGTGCCATCAGTGGGGGGGTCGGGACTAACTATGGCTACACCTTC. It yields the protein CAISGGVGTNYGYTF.

The V and J genes are TRBV6-5 and TRBJ1-2, with TRBD1 identical over 8 bases. V was clipped by 0 bases and J by 10 bases; unmatched bases: 10. CDR3 length: 15 amino acids. The germline V gene encodes CDR1 MNHEY and CDR2 SVGAGI. Here the CDR3 DNA reads TGTGCCAGCAGTTACTCGACCAGGGGGCCCATTGTCTACACCTTC. Its protein is CASSYSTRGPIVYTF.

V gene TRBV7-9 combines with J gene TRBJ2-3; no clear D gene. Looked up from germline, CDR1 is SEHNR and CDR2 is FQNEAQ (reference sequence). The CDR3 covers 13 residues. V lost 1 base and J 4 bases, leaving 6 bases between the germline ends. CDR3 nucleotide sequence: TGTGCCAGCAGCTTAGGTCTTTCAGATACGCAGTATTTT. Its protein product is CASSLGLSDTQYF.

This chain connects TRBV3-1 (or the pseudogene TRBV3-2) to TRBJ1-1; TRBD1 matches at 7 bases. V lost 8 bases to trimming and J lost 1 base; unmatched junction nucleotides: 4. In germline, CDR1 is LGHDT, CDR2 YNNKEL (reference sequence). The CDR3 runs to 13 residues. CDR3 residues: CASQRQGNTEAFF. For the CDR3, the DNA is TGTGCCAGCCAAAGACAGGGGAACACTGAAGCTTTCTTT.

The V and J genes are TRBV5-1 and TRBJ2-2; weak D call: TRBD1 (5 bases). Germline V gene sequence: CDR1 SGHRS, CDR2 YFSETQ. The CDR3 loop spans 16 amino acids. V dropped 5 bases and J dropped 1 base, with 15 bases sitting between them. This CDR3 is CASSPAGAGNTGELFF. As DNA, the CDR3 is TGCGCCAGCAGTCCGGCTGGGGCTGGGAACACCGGGGAGCTGTTTTTT.

The chain is built from TRBV5-3 and TRBJ2-5; TRBD1 matches 11 bases. TRBV5-3 is sorted into the ORF group, with uncertain function. Trimming took 0 bases from V and 3 from J; bases not matched to a gene: 13. The CDR3 covers 19 residues. DNA of the CDR3: TGTGCCAGAAGCTTGGCCAACCCTGGACAGGGGGCGCGGGAAGAGACCCAGTACTTC. Encoded protein: CARSLANPGQGAREETQYF.

The chain is built from TRBV14 and TRBJ1-6; a weak D match, TRBD1 (5 bases). The CDR3 has 14 amino acids. Trimming left V 6 bases short and J 5 bases short, with 11 bases between. Germline CDR1 reads SGHDN; CDR2 reads FVKESK. CDR3 in amino acids: CASRQGADNSPLHF. The CDR3 coding sequence is TGTGCCAGCAGGCAGGGCGCCGATAATTCACCCCTCCACTTT.

This chain connects TRBV5-1 to TRBJ2-7, with D maybe TRBD1 (8 bases). This CDR3 comprises 14 residues. The germline V gene encodes CDR1 SGHRS and CDR2 YFSETQ. Trimming shortened V by 3 bases and J by 4 bases, and 14 bases separated the two germline ends. CDR3 nucleotides: TGCGCCAGCAGCTCAGACAGGGGACTATACGAGCAGTACTTC. It encodes CASSSDRGLYEQYF.

V gene TRBV4-1 combines with J gene TRBJ1-6; 8 bases are a match to TRBD1. Per the germline V gene, CDR1 is MGHRA and CDR2 is YSYEKL. V dropped 4 bases and J dropped 8; count of bases not matched to a gene: 4. The CDR3 runs to 14 residues. The CDR3 protein is CASSPGTGDSPLHF. The CDR3 coding sequence is TGCGCCAGCAGCCCTGGGACAGGCGATTCACCCCTCCACTTT.

The gene calls are TRBV24-1 and TRBJ1-5; TRBD1 matches at 7 bases. Per the germline V gene, CDR1 is KGHDR and CDR2 is SFDVKD. V lost 4 bases to trimming and J lost 6 bases; unmatched junction nucleotides: 14. The CDR3 consists of 17 residues. The chain's CDR3 is CATSDPTGQTGGQPQHF. CDR3 coding DNA: TGTGCCACCAGTGACCCGACGGGACAGACGGGCGGTCAGCCCCAGCATTTT.

V usage is TRBV19 and J usage is TRBJ2-1, with 9 bases identical to TRBD1. The germline CDR1 and CDR2 sequences are LNHDA and SQIVND (reference sequence). V dropped 5 bases and J dropped 5; count of bases not matched to a gene: 4. There are 14 residues in the CDR3. CDR3 protein: CASSSRTGDNEQFF. CDR3 sequence (DNA): TGTGCCAGTAGTTCCCGGACAGGGGACAATGAGCAGTTCTTC. Combining the CDR3 with reference TRBV19 and TRBJ2-1 gives the whole variable domain DGGITQSPKYLFRKEGQNVTLSCEQNLNHDAMYWYRQDPGQGLRLIYYSQIVNDFQKGDIAEGYSVSREKKESFPLTVTSAQKNPTAFYLCASSSRTGDNEQFFGPGTRLTVL.

The chain uses TRBV6-5 and TRBJ1-1; a weak D match, TRBD1 (6 bases). The germline V gene has CDR1 MNHEY and CDR2 SVGAGI. V lost 6 bases and J 8 bases, leaving 16 bases between the germline ends. This CDR3 is built from 13 residues. This chain's CDR3 is CASRWGPGLEAFF. The CDR3, as DNA: TGTGCCAGCAGATGGGGGCCGGGGTTGGAAGCTTTCTTT.

The J gene is TRBJ2-3, the V gene TRBV4-1, with 7 bases identical to TRBD1. Losses at the gene ends were 8 bases for V and 3 bases for J; bases not matched to a gene: 23. The CDR3 extends over 19 amino acids. Per the germline V gene, CDR1 is MGHRA and CDR2 is YSYEKL. The CDR3 region is CASAGTDRLSRGWTDTQYF. CDR3 nucleotides: TGCGCCAGCGCAGGGACGGACAGGCTGAGCCGGGGATGGACAGATACGCAGTATTTT.

The rearrangement links TRBV30 to TRBJ1-2; 11 bases are a match to TRBD1. CDR1 and CDR2 from the germline V gene are GTSNPN and SVGIG (reference sequence). J gave up 13 bases and V 0 bases, and 10 bases lay outside the gene matches. The CDR3 covers 14 residues. CDR3 coding DNA: TGTGCCTGGAGTGTCGGGACAGGGGGGGCCAGTGGCACCTTC. This sequence encodes CAWSVGTGGASGTF.

This chain uses TRBV7-9 with TRBJ2-1; weak D call: TRBD2 (5 bases). Germline lookup yields CDR1 SEHNR and CDR2 FQNEAQ (reference sequence). The V and J ends lost 2 bases and 3 bases respectively, with 8 bases between them. The CDR3 runs to 14 residues. The CDR3 DNA follows: TGTGCCAGCAGCTTAAGGGAGATCTACAATGAGCAGTTCTTC. Its protein product is CASSLREIYNEQFF.

The V call is TRBV25-1, the J call TRBJ1-2; unclear D gene. Germline V gene data show CDR1 as MGHDK and CDR2 as SYGVNS. The CDR3 is 15 amino acids. With 1 base removed from V and 3 bases from J, the gap between germline ends came to 12 bases. The CDR3 DNA follows: TGTGCCAGCAGTGAATTTTCAGGATATGACTATGGCTACACCTTC. This encodes CASSEFSGYDYGYTF.

The chain couples TRBV12-3 or TRBV12-4 to TRBJ1-1; D uncertain. V dropped 6 bases and J dropped 1 base, with 9 bases sitting between them. The length of the CDR3 is 13 residues. DNA of the CDR3: TGTGCCAGCAGCCTCTCAGAGAACACTGAAGCTTTCTTT. This translates into CASSLSENTEAFF.

The chain recombines TRBV19 with TRBJ2-3; maybe TRBD1 (6 bases). CDR1 and CDR2 (germline): LNHDA, SQIVND (reference sequence). The V end lost 4 bases, the J end lost 5 bases, and 16 bases lay between the germline ends. This CDR3 has 15 amino acids. Written as DNA, the CDR3 is TGTGCCAGTAGTACCCGATCACTACAGGGAGATACGCAGTATTTT. Translated: CASSTRSLQGDTQYF. The complete variable domain, with remaining parts taken from reference TRBV19 and TRBJ2-3, reads DGGITQSPKYLFRKEGQNVTLSCEQNLNHDAMYWYRQDPGQGLRLIYYSQIVNDFQKGDIAEGYSVSREKKESFPLTVTSAQKNPTAFYLCASSTRSLQGDTQYFGPGTRLTVL.

This chain uses TRBV15 with TRBJ1-1; D is perhaps TRBD1 (5 bases). The V end was cut by 0 bases, the J end by 8 bases, with 16 bases between. This CDR3 spans 15 amino acids. Germline V gene sequence: CDR1 LNHNV, CDR2 YYDKDF (reference sequence). CDR3 loop: CATSRDSTHTGEAFF. CDR3 in DNA: TGTGCCACCAGCAGAGATTCAACTCATACAGGAGAAGCTTTCTTT.

The V gene is TRBV5-1, the J gene TRBJ1-3; 8 bases fit TRBD1. With V trimmed by 2 bases and J by 3 bases, 4 bases remained unmatched. Germline CDR1 SGHRS, CDR2 YFSETQ. This CDR3 is built from 15 residues. This chain's CDR3 is CASSFQGAVGNTIYF. Written as DNA, the CDR3 is TGCGCCAGCAGCTTTCAGGGGGCCGTTGGAAACACCATATATTTT.

The DNA of the CDR3 is TGTGCCACCAGTGATCCTGCGATTAGCAATCAGCCCCAGCATTTT. Translation gives CATSDPAISNQPQHF. The rearrangement uses TRBV24-1 and TRBJ1-5; D gene ambiguous. Trimming shortened V by 3 bases and J by 0 bases, and 8 bases separated the two germline ends. The germline V gene encodes CDR1 KGHDR and CDR2 SFDVKD. This CDR3 is built from 15 residues.

This chain uses TRBV19 with TRBJ1-3; possibly TRBD1 for D (6 bases). V lost 7 bases to trimming and J lost 0 bases, with 10 bases between them. Germline CDR1 LNHDA, CDR2 SQIVND (reference sequence). The CDR3 totals 14 residues. The CDR3 is CASTTGSSGNTIYF. CDR3 nucleotides: TGTGCCAGTACCACAGGGAGCTCTGGAAACACCATATATTTT.

This chain connects TRBV6-6 to TRBJ2-7, with TRBD1 matching over 7 bases. CDR1 MNHNY and CDR2 SVGAGI come from the germline V gene (reference sequence). Losses at the gene ends were 5 bases for V and 3 bases for J; bases not matched to a gene: 4. This CDR3 is built from 13 residues. CDR3 sequence (DNA): TGTGCCAGCAGTCCTACAGGGGACTACGAGCAGTACTTC. Protein sequence: CASSPTGDYEQYF.

This chain connects TRBV7-3 to TRBJ2-2; D is perhaps TRBD2 (5 bases). Germline-derived CDR1 and CDR2 are SGHTA and FQGTGA. V was shortened by 0 bases and J by 2 bases, with 10 bases between the two germline ends. This CDR3 has 16 amino acids. CDR3 residues: CASSLTPGVNTGELFF. The CDR3 region has the DNA TGTGCCAGCAGCTTAACGCCCGGGGTTAACACCGGGGAGCTGTTTTTT.

The rearrangement links TRBV7-2 to TRBJ2-7; 11 nucleotides agree with TRBD2. Unmatched junction bases numbered 8, after V lost 5 bases and J lost 5 bases. The CDR3 spans 15 residues. Looked up from germline, CDR1 is SGHTA and CDR2 is FQGNSA. CDR3 sequence (DNA): TGTGCCAGCAGCGACGTCGGGACTAGCGGTCACGAGCAGTACTTC. This codes for CASSDVGTSGHEQYF.

In this sample, this clone turned up once. The chain recombines TRBV30 with TRBJ2-7, with TRBD1 matching over 7 bases. This CDR3 spans 13 amino acids. From germline, CDR1 is GTSNPN and CDR2 SVGIG (reference sequence). The trim removed 3 bases at V and 5 bases at J, leaving 7 bases unmatched. CDR3 in amino acids: CAWSIDRAHEQYF. Here the CDR3 DNA reads TGTGCCTGGAGCATAGACAGGGCCCACGAGCAGTACTTC.